Sequencing of this T cell receptor beta chain was carried out in a study of T-cell memory formation after mild COVID-19. This clonotype was counted a single time. Its antigen remains unknown. The CDR3 sequence is 15 residues long. V was pared by 5 bases and J by 8 bases, with 13 bases of the junction left unmatched. Overall study results and limits: Clones that got smaller from day 15 to 85 had even CD4/CD8, while clones growing later tipped toward CD4+. Contracting CD4+ clones sat mainly in CM and EM; CD8+ in EMRA.

The TCR alpha and TCR beta cDNA libraries, bearing sample barcodes and UMIs, were generated by 5'RACE using constant-segment primers. TCRdb itself ran the 5' RACE reads through MiXCR, one entry per CDR3 protein. The table shows a few hundred thousand distinct CDR3 sequences, with roughly 19% occurring only once. The clonotype was recovered from a man between 18 and 29 years old who had mild COVID-19 (a few samples of this study predate the infection). Cell type and time point are not known. The chain employs TRBV12-3 or TRBV12-4 and TRBJ1-2; TRBD1 matches at 8 bases. Material for sequencing was PBMCs or a T cell subset sorted from them (not recorded which). The CDR3 sequence is CASSPGDRRLRGYTF. The CDR3 DNA sequence: TGTGCCAGCAGTCCGGGGGACAGGCGACTTCGGGGCTACACCTTC.